This TCR beta chain was profiled in a study of CD8 T cells in Susac syndrome. V lost 6 bases to trimming and J lost 0 bases, with 15 bases between them. This CDR3 spans 16 amino acids. It was with random hexamers that roughly 0.5 to 1 ug RNA was reverse transcribed. TCRdb ran MiXCR on the immunoSEQ multiplex PCR reads and lists one entry per CDR3 protein. The data contain about 300,000 distinct CDR3 sequences, roughly 85% of them singletons. This clonotype was obtained from a human donor with multiple sclerosis. The sample consisted of CD8+ T cells from PBMCs. V usage is TRBV23-1 and J usage is TRBJ2-1, with D perhaps TRBD1 (5 bases). TRBV23-1 is designated an ORF whose function remains uncertain. The CDR3 region has the DNA TGCGCCAGCAGCGCAGCCGACAGCAGCTCCTACAATGAGCAGTTCTTC. Translating gives CASSAADSSSYNEQFF.